The source of this T cell receptor beta chain is a study of blood T cell repertoires in COVID-19. Germline values: CDR1 GTSNPN, CDR2 SVGIG (reference sequence). The V segment lost 3 bases and the J segment 4 bases; nucleotides outside the gene matches: 6. The CDR3 length is 14 residues. The method was immunoSEQ multiplex PCR; TCRdb's version includes in-frame clones alone and lacks a portion of them. This sample yields 240,000 or so clones, of which 87% are seen a single time; roughly 7.8% belongs to the top ten. The chain is built from TRBV30 and TRBJ1-3; the match to TRBD1 covers 7 bases. Sample: peripheral blood. The receptor's source is a man aged 55-75 years who had recovered from COVID-19. The CDR3 nucleotides are TGTGCCTGGAGCGCCGGGACAGCGGGAAACACCATATATTTT. It specifies CAWSAGTAGNTIYF.